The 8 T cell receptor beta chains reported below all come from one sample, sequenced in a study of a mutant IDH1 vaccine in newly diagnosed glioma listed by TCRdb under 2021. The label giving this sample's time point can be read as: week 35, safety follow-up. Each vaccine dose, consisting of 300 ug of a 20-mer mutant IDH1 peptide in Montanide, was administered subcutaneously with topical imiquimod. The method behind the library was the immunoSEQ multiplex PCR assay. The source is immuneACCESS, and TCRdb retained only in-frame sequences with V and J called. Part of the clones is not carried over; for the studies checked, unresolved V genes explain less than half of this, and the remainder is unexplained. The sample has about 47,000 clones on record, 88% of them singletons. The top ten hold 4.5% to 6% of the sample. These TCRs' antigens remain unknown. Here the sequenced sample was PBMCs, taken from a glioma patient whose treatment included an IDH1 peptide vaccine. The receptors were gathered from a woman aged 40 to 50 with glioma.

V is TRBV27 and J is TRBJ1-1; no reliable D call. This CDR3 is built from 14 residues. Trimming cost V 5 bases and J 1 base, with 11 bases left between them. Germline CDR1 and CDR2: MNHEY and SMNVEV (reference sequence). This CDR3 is CASSVIYGNTEAFF. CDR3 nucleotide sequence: TGTGCCAGCAGTGTGATTTATGGGAACACTGAAGCTTTCTTT.

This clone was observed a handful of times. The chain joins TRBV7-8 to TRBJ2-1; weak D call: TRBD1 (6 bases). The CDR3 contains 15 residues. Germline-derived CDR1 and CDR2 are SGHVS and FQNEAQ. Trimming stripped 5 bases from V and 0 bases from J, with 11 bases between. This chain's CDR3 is CASSPVGGSYNEQFF. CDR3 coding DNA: TGTGCCAGCAGCCCCGTAGGGGGCTCCTACAATGAGCAGTTCTTC.

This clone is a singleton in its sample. As DNA, the CDR3 is TGCGCCAGCAGCCAAGTTAGTGAGGGGACATACGAGCAGTACTTC. Its protein is CASSQVSEGTYEQYF. The chain recombines TRBV4-1 with TRBJ2-7, with TRBD1 as a possible D gene (6 bases). From germline, CDR1 is MGHRA and CDR2 YSYEKL. V was clipped by 1 base and J by 4 bases, with 14 bases between them. The CDR3 totals 15 residues.

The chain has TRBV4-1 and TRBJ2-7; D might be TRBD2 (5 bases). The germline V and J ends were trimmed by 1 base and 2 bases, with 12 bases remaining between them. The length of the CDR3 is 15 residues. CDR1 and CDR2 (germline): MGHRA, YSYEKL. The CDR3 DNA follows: TGCGCCAGCAGCCAAGCAATAGCGCTACCCTACGAGCAGTACTTC. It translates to CASSQAIALPYEQYF.

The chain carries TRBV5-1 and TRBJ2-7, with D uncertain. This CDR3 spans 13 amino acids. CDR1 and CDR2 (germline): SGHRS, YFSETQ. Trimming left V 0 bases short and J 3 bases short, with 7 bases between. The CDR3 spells CASSLGHSYEQYF. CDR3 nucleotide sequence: TGCGCCAGCAGCTTGGGACACAGCTACGAGCAGTACTTC.

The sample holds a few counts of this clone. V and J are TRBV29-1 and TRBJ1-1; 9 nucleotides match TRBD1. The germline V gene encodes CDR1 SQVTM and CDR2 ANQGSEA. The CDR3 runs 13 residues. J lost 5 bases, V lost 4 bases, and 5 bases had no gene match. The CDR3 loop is CSVALGQGTEAFF. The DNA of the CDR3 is TGCAGCGTTGCTCTGGGACAGGGAACTGAAGCTTTCTTT.

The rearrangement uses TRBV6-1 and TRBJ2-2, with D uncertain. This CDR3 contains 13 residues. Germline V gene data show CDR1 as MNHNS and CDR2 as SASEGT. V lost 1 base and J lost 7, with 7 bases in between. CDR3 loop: CASSEDEVGELFF. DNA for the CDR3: TGTGCCAGCAGTGAAGATGAGGTCGGGGAGCTGTTTTTT.

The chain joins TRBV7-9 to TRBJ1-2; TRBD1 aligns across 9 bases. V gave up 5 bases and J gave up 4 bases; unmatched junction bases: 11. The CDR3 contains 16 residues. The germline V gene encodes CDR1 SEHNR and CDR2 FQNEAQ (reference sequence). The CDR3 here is CASSRTGAFFGYGYTF. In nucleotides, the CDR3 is TGTGCCAGCAGCCGGACAGGGGCGTTTTTTGGCTATGGCTACACCTTC.